A single sample gave rise to the 6 T cell receptor beta chains below, sequenced in a study of brain T cells in children with intractable seizures. Sequenced by immunoSEQ multiplex PCR; TCRdb stores in-frame clones only, minus some. The data contain 100,000 to 120,000 clones, roughly 94% of them singletons. The material sequenced was peripheral blood, taken at surgery. Receptors were obtained from a boy in the first two years of life with hemimegalencephaly and intractable seizures.

This chain joins TRBV18 and TRBJ1-3; the match to TRBD1 covers 7 bases. This CDR3 region has 19 residues. Germline V gene data show CDR1 as KGHSH and CDR2 as LQKENI. Germline trimming cut 3 bases from V and 0 bases from J; bases unmatched to any gene: 14. The CDR3 nucleotides read TGTGCCAGCTCACCGACAGGGACCGTCCTTCCGAGCTCTGGAAACACCATATATTTT. Translated: CASSPTGTVLPSSGNTIYF.

The rearrangement uses TRBV19 and TRBJ2-7, with 8 nucleotides matching TRBD2. V lost 5 bases, J lost 0 bases, and 6 bases stayed unmatched. The CDR3 contains 15 residues. Germline V gene lookup returns CDR1 LNHDA and CDR2 SQIVND (reference sequence). CDR3 nucleotide sequence: TGTGCCAGTAGTTCCTCGCTAGCGGGCTCCTACGAGCAGTACTTC. It yields the protein CASSSSLAGSYEQYF. Using reference TRBV19 and TRBJ2-7 for the parts outside the CDR3, the full variable domain is DGGITQSPKYLFRKEGQNVTLSCEQNLNHDAMYWYRQDPGQGLRLIYYSQIVNDFQKGDIAEGYSVSREKKESFPLTVTSAQKNPTAFYLCASSSSLAGSYEQYFGPGTRLTVT.

The CDR3 region has the DNA TGCGCCAGCAGCTTGGCCAGGGGGAGCAATGAGCAGTTCTTC. Protein: CASSLARGSNEQFF. This chain links TRBV5-1 with TRBJ2-1; TRBD1 matches 7 bases. The CDR3 spans 14 residues. The germline gives CDR1 SGHRS, CDR2 YFSETQ. V shed 0 bases and J 6 bases; nucleotides not matched to a gene: 3.

The gene calls are TRBV21-1 and TRBJ2-7; no check of the table's D call, TRBD2, against the DNA was made. TRBV21-1 is assigned pseudogene status. The CDR3 is 18 amino acids. DNA for the CDR3: TGTGCCAGCAGCAACGGACGGCGGGGGCCTATTAGGTCCTACGAGCAGTACTTC. Protein product: CASSNGRRGPIRSYEQYF.

The V gene is TRBV28, the J gene TRBJ2-1; 10 bases agree with TRBD2. Looked up from germline, CDR1 is MDHEN and CDR2 is SYDVKM. The CDR3 is 14 amino acids. V dropped 4 bases and J dropped 5; count of bases not matched to a gene: 2. As DNA, the CDR3 is TGTGCCAGCAGTTCAGGGACTAGCGACAATGAGCAGTTCTTC. Translation: CASSSGTSDNEQFF.

The chain uses TRBV2 and TRBJ2-3; D is possibly TRBD2 (7 bases). Germline V gives CDR1 SNHLY, CDR2 FYNNEI. This CDR3 is built from 19 residues. V lost 3 bases and J 1 base, leaving 23 bases between the germline ends. CDR3 region: CASSDNSGILGGGTDTQYF. The CDR3 DNA reads TGTGCCAGCAGTGATAATAGCGGTATATTAGGGGGGGGCACAGATACGCAGTATTTT.